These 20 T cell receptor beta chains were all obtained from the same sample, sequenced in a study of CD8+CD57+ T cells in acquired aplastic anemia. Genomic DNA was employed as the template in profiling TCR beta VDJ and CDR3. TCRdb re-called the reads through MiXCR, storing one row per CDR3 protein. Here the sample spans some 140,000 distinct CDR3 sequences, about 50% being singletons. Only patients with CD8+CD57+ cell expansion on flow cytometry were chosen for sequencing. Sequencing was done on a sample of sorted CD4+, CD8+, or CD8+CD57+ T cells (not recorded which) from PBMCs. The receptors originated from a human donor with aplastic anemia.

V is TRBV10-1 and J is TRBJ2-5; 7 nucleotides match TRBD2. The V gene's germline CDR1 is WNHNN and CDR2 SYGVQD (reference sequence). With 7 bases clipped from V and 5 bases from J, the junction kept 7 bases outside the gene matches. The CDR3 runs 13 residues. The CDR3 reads CASTTRGGETQYF. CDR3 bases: TGCGCCAGCACTACGCGGGGAGGGGAGACCCAGTACTTC.

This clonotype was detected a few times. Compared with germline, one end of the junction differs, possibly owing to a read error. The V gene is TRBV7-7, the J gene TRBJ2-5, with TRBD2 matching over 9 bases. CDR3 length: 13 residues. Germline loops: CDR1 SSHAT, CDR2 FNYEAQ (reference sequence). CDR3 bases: TGTGCTAGCAGATTAGCGGGGGAAGAGACCCAGTACTTC. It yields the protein CASRLAGEETQYF. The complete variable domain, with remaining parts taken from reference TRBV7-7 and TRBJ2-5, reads GAGVSQSPRYKVTKRGQDVTLRCDPISSHATLYWYQQALGQGPEFLTYFNYEAQPDKSGLPSDRFSAERPEGSISTLTIQRTEQRDSAMYRCASRLAGEETQYFGPGTRLLVL.

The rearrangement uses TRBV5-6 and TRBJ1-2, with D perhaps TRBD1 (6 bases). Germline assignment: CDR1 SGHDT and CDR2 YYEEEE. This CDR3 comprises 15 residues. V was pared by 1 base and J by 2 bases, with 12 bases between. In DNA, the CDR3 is TGTGCCAGCAGCTTGACGGGACATGCGAACTATGGCTACACCTTC. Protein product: CASSLTGHANYGYTF.

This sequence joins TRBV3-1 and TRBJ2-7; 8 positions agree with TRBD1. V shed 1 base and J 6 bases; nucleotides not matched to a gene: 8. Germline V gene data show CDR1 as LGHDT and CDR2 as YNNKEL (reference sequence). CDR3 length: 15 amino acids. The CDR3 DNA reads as TGTGCCAGCAGCCAAGTACGCCAGGGGGCGGCCGAGCAGTACTTC. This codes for CASSQVRQGAAEQYF.

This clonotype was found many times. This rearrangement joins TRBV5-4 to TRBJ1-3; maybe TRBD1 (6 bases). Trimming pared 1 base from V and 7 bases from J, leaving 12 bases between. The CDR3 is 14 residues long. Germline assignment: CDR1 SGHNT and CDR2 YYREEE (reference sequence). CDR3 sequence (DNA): TGTGCCAGCAGCTTGAGGGGGGTCGGGAACACCATATATTTT. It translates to CASSLRGVGNTIYF.

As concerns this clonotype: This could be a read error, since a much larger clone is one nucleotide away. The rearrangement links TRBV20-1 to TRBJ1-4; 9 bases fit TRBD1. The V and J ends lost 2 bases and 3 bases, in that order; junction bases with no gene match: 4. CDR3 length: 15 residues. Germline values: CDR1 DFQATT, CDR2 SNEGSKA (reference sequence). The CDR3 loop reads CSARTRQGANEKLFF. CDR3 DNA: TGCAGTGCTAGAACTCGACAGGGGGCTAATGAAAAACTGTTTTTT.

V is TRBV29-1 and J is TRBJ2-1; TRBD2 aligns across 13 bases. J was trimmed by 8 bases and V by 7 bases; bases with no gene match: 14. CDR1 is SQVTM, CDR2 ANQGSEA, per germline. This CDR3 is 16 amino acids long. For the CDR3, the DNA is TGCAGCGCCTGCAAGGGGACTAGCGGGATGGGGTATGAGCAGTTCTTC. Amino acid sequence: CSACKGTSGMGYEQFF.

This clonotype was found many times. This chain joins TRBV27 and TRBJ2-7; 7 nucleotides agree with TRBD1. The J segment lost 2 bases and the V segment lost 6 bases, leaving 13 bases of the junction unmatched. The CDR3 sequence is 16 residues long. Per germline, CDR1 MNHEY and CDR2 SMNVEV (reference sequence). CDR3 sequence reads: CASRSPRGQRPYEQYF. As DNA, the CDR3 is TGTGCCAGCAGGAGCCCCAGGGGACAGAGACCCTACGAGCAGTACTTC.

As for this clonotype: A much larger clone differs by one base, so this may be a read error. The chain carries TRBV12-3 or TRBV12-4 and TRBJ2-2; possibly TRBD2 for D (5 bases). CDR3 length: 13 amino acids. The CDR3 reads CASTSGFTGELLF. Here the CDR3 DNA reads TGTGCCAGCACCTCGGGTTTTACCGGGGAGCTGCTTTTT.

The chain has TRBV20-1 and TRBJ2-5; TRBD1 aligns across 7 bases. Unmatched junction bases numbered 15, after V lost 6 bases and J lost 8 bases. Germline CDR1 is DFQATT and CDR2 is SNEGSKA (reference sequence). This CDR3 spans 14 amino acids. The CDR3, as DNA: TGCAGTGCCGGGATATATCGACAGGGTATAACCCAGTACTTC. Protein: CSAGIYRQGITQYF.

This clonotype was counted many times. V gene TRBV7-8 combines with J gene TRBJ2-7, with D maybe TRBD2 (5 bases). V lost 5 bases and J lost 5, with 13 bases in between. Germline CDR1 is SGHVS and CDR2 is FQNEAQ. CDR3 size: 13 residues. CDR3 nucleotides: TGTGCCAGCAGCCCCGGCCGGGGTGACGAGCAGTACTTC. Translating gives CASSPGRGDEQYF.

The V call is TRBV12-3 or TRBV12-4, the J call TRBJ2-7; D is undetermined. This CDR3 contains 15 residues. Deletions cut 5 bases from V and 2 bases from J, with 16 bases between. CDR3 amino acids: CASSGYGKGTYEQYF. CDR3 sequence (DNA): TGTGCCAGCAGTGGATATGGAAAAGGAACCTACGAGCAGTACTTC.

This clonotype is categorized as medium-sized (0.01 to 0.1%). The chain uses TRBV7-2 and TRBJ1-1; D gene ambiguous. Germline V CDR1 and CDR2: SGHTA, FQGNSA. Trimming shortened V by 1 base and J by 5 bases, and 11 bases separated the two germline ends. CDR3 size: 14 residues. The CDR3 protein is CASSLVLIGTEAFF. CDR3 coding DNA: TGTGCCAGCAGCTTAGTTCTTATCGGAACTGAAGCTTTCTTT.

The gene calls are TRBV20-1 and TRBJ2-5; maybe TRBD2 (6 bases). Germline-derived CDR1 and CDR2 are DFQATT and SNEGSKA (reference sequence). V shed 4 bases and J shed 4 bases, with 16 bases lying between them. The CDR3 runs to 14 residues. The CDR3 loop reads CSATGTPEGETQYF. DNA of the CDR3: TGCAGTGCTACCGGGACTCCGGAGGGAGAGACCCAGTACTTC.

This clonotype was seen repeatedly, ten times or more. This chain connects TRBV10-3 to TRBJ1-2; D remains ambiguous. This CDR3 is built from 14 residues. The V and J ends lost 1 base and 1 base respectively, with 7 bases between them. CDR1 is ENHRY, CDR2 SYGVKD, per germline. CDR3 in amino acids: CAISELADNYGYTF. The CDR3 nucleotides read TGTGCCATCAGTGAGTTGGCAGATAACTATGGCTACACCTTC.

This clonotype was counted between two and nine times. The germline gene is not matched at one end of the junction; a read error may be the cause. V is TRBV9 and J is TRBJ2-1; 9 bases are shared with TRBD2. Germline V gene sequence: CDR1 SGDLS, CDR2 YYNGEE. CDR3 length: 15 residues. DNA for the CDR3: TGTGCCAGCAGCGTAGGCGGGGGGGCCTACGATGAGCAGTTCTTC. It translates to CASSVGGGAYDEQFF. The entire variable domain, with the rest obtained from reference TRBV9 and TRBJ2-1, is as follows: DSGVTQTPKHLITATGQRVTLRCSPRSGDLSVYWYQQSLDQGLQFLIQYYNGEERAKGNILERFSAQQFPDLHSELNLSSLELGDSALYFCASSVGGGAYDEQFFGPGTRLTVL.

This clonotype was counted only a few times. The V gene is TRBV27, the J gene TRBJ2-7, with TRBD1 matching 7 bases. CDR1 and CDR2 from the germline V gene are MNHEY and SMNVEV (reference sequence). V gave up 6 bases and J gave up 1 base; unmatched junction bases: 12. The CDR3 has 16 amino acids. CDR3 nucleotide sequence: TGTGCCAGCAGCCCAGCTCTGGGGGACAGTTCCTACGAGCAGTACTTC. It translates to CASSPALGDSSYEQYF.

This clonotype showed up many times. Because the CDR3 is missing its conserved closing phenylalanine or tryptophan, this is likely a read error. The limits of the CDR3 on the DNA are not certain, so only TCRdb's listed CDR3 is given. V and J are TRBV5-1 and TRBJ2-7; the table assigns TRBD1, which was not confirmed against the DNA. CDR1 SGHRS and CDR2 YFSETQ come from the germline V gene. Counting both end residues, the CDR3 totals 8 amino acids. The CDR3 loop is CASSLAPG.

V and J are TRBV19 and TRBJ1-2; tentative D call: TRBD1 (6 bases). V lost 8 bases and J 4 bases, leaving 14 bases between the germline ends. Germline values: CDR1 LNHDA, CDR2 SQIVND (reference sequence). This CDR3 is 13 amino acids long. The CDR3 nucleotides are TGTGCCAGTCGCCCTCGGACAGTCTATGGCTACACCTTC. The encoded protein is CASRPRTVYGYTF.

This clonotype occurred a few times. The CDR3 region is CASSPTVANYGYTF. The CDR3 DNA reads TGTGCCAGTAGTCCGACAGTGGCTAACTATGGCTACACCTTC. This chain joins TRBV19 and TRBJ1-2, with TRBD1 as a possible D gene (5 bases). The CDR3 has 14 amino acids. Germline loops: CDR1 LNHDA, CDR2 SQIVND (reference sequence). Trimming removed 5 bases at V and 0 bases at J, with 10 bases between.